Each of the 15 T cell receptor beta chains below was sequenced from the same sample in a study of T-cell reconstitution after alpha-beta-depleted transplantation in children. The library targeted TCRbeta and was prepared with unique molecular identifiers. One entry per CDR3 protein, called by TCRdb with MiXCR from the PCR reads. The sample has some 200,000 distinct CDR3 sequences; 7% to 9% are singletons. The sequences come from PBMCs, mostly from graft donor cells, collected 360 days after TCRalphabeta/CD19-depleted stem cell transplant. The receptors here all came from a male patient between 2 and 15 years old who had a stem cell transplant for acute myeloid leukemia, so the T cells may come from the graft donor.

This clonotype turned up a few times. The chain couples TRBV12-3 or TRBV12-4 to TRBJ2-5; tentative D call: TRBD1 (6 bases). The CDR3 is made up of 13 amino acids. V was cut by 6 bases and J by 4 bases, with 12 bases left in between. CDR3 sequence (DNA): TGTGCCAGCAGGAACAGGGTGGGAGAGACCCAGTACTTC. Translation: CASRNRVGETQYF.

This clonotype appeared a few times. This chain links TRBV20-1 with TRBJ2-2, with TRBD2 matching over 7 bases. The germline V gene has CDR1 DFQATT and CDR2 SNEGSKA (reference sequence). With 6 bases clipped from V and 3 bases from J, the junction kept 7 bases outside the gene matches. The CDR3 sequence is 14 residues long. CDR3 amino acids: CSAKREVDTGELFF. As DNA, the CDR3 is TGCAGTGCCAAACGGGAGGTCGACACCGGGGAGCTGTTTTTT.

This clonotype was counted many times. This chain joins TRBV7-2 and TRBJ2-1, with 8 positions matching TRBD1. This CDR3 contains 14 residues. The germline gives CDR1 SGHTA, CDR2 FQGNSA. J lost 10 bases, V lost 1 base, and 6 bases had no gene match. CDR3 amino acids: CASSLGVTGVEQFF. CDR3 DNA: TGTGCCAGCAGCTTAGGTGTGACAGGGGTCGAGCAGTTCTTC.

This chain links TRBV20-1 with TRBJ2-2, with 10 bases that match TRBD2. Germline CDR1 reads DFQATT; CDR2 reads SNEGSKA (reference sequence). V was pared by 0 bases and J by 8 bases, with 9 bases of the junction left unmatched. The CDR3 has 16 residues. The CDR3 DNA follows: TGCAGTGCTAGAGATAAGAGCGGGAGGGCCAGTGGGGAGCTGTTTTTT. This sequence encodes CSARDKSGRASGELFF.

This clonotype was counted many times. The chain links TRBV15 to TRBJ2-1; the D is unclear. CDR1 and CDR2 from the germline V gene are LNHNV and YYDKDF (reference sequence). The V and J ends lost 3 bases and 15 bases respectively, with 12 bases between them. The CDR3 loop spans 11 amino acids. The CDR3 bases are TGTGCCACCAGCAGTTCCCAAGGCCTGTTCTTC. Translated: CATSSSQGLFF. Together with reference TRBV15 and TRBJ2-1, the CDR3 gives the full variable domain: DAMVIQNPRYQVTQFGKPVTLSCSQTLNHNVMYWYQQKSSQAPKLLFHYYDKDFNNEADTPDNFQSRRPNTSFCFLDIRSPGLGDTAMYLCATSSSQGLFFGPGTRLTVL.

This clonotype has only a few counts. The chain links TRBV27 to TRBJ2-3, with a possible D match to TRBD2 (7 bases). Germline lookup yields CDR1 MNHEY and CDR2 SMNVEV (reference sequence). The CDR3 is made up of 16 amino acids. Trimming pared 2 bases from V and 2 bases from J, leaving 14 bases between. The CDR3 DNA sequence: TGTGCCAGCAGTTTAAGTCCGGGGGGCCCCACAGATACGCAGTATTTT. It specifies CASSLSPGGPTDTQYF.

The chain links TRBV5-1 to TRBJ2-5; D remains ambiguous. This CDR3 spans 14 amino acids. The ends were cut back, 0 bases at V and 5 bases at J, with 11 bases in the middle. Germline V gene data show CDR1 as SGHRS and CDR2 as YFSETQ. The CDR3 is CASSLALEGETQYF. The CDR3 DNA reads as TGCGCCAGCAGCTTGGCCCTAGAAGGGGAGACCCAGTACTTC.

This chain uses TRBV20-1 with TRBJ1-5; TRBD1 aligns across 12 bases. Germline trimming cut 0 bases from V and 5 bases from J; bases unmatched to any gene: 8. This CDR3 region has 17 residues. Germline CDR1 is DFQATT and CDR2 is SNEGSKA (reference sequence). The CDR3 protein is CSARDHGTGGRYQPQHF. CDR3 sequence (DNA): TGCAGTGCTAGAGACCACGGGACAGGGGGCCGTTATCAGCCCCAGCATTTT.

In its sample, this clonotype was seen many times. The rearrangement joins TRBV9 to TRBJ2-7, with D perhaps TRBD2 (6 bases). The CDR3 has 15 amino acids. Trimming cost V 0 bases and J 2 bases, with 12 bases left between them. Germline V gene data show CDR1 as SGDLS and CDR2 as YYNGEE. Here the CDR3 reads CASSVGVGGTYEQYF. CDR3 sequence (DNA): TGTGCCAGCAGCGTAGGGGTGGGAGGCACCTACGAGCAGTACTTC.

A few counts support this clonotype. The V and J genes are TRBV3-1 and TRBJ2-5; D gene ambiguous. The ends were cut back, 4 bases at V and 4 bases at J, with 19 bases in the middle. The CDR3 covers 16 residues. Germline values: CDR1 LGHDT, CDR2 YNNKEL (reference sequence). CDR3 sequence reads: CASSPNPWADTETQYF. The CDR3 DNA reads as TGTGCCAGCAGCCCTAACCCCTGGGCTGATACAGAGACCCAGTACTTC.

In this sample, this clonotype turned up a few times. The chain couples TRBV20-1 to TRBJ2-2; 9 bases are a match to TRBD2. J gave up 4 bases and V 0 bases, and 3 bases lay outside the gene matches. CDR3 size: 15 residues. Germline-derived CDR1 and CDR2 are DFQATT and SNEGSKA (reference sequence). The CDR3 spells CSARDGGGATGELFF. Here the CDR3 DNA reads TGCAGTGCTAGAGATGGCGGGGGGGCCACCGGGGAGCTGTTTTTT.

The chain carries TRBV15 and TRBJ2-1, with 7 positions matching TRBD2. Germline V CDR1 and CDR2: LNHNV, YYDKDF (reference sequence). Trimming at V came to 5 bases and at J to 0 bases, leaving 7 bases not matched to a gene. There are 16 residues in the CDR3. CDR3 region: CATSGASGLSYNEQFF. For the CDR3, the DNA is TGTGCCACCAGCGGGGCTAGCGGACTCTCCTACAATGAGCAGTTCTTC.

This clonotype was detected only a few times. The chain recombines TRBV29-1 with TRBJ2-7, with TRBD1 matching over 8 bases. CDR3 length: 12 residues. V gave up 6 bases and J gave up 2 bases; unmatched junction bases: 3. Germline CDR1 reads SQVTM; CDR2 reads ANQGSEA. Here the CDR3 DNA reads TGCAGCGTCACACAGGGGGCCTACGAGCAGTACTTC. It codes for CSVTQGAYEQYF.

This clonotype was seen at least ten times. The chain uses TRBV20-1 and TRBJ2-3; D is unclear. Germline CDR1 and CDR2: DFQATT and SNEGSKA (reference sequence). This CDR3 spans 16 amino acids. Trimming pared 0 bases from V and 4 bases from J, leaving 17 bases between. The chain's CDR3 is CSARDQWLGYSDTQYF. The DNA of the CDR3 is TGCAGTGCTAGAGATCAGTGGCTAGGTTATTCAGATACGCAGTATTTT.

This clonotype was seen repeatedly, ten times or more. The chain recombines TRBV4-3 with TRBJ2-7; D is unresolved. Trimming removed 0 bases at V and 3 bases at J, with 15 bases between. Germline V gene lookup returns CDR1 LGHNA and CDR2 YSLEER. The CDR3 spans 16 residues. The CDR3, as DNA: TGCGCCAGCAGCCAAGATTATCCGGGTCACAACTACGAGCAGTACTTC. Amino acid sequence: CASSQDYPGHNYEQYF.